This TCR beta chain was observed in a study of CD4 T cell repertoires and nickel (dated by TCRdb to 2019 to 2021). Receptors were amplified or captured by RT-PCR. Instrument used: Illumina MiSeq. The public reads were reprocessed in TCRdb via fastp at Q25 and MiXCR, keeping in-frame beta chains. Records with the same CDR3 protein are collapsed into one entry carrying the most frequent genes and DNA. The sample table lists a few hundred distinct CDR3 sequences, about two thirds of them with a count of one. Jointly, the top ten make up roughly an eighth of the sample. With regard to this clonotype: Its recognized antigen is unknown. No base-level quality is on record; no much larger clone is a single base apart.

V gives up 6 bases and J gives up 5 bases, and the segment between their germline ends measures 14 bases. The CDR3 has 15 amino acids, counting the end cysteine and phenylalanine. Left in the record is the CDR3 DNA by itself, 45 bases read in frame from the first base. The sequencing input was CD4+ T cells from blood, not recorded whether cultured. The sequence derives from a human donor in a nickel allergy study, with or without nickel allergy (not recorded which). It is not recorded whether this sample comes from one donor or several. The sequence is built from TRBV12-3 or TRBV12-4 and TRBJ1-6, with the D segment identity uncertain. The CDR3 reads as follows: CASSLWGTNNSPLHF. The base sequence is TGTGCCAGCAGCTTATGGGGAACCAATAATTCACCCCTCCACTTT.